This T cell receptor (beta chain) was observed in a study of CD8 T cells in ankylosing spondylitis. Study-level findings and limits: For ankylosing spondylitis blood, a TCR beta motif of roughly 8 highly homologous variants appeared characteristic.

TCRdb reprocessed the 5' RACE reads with MiXCR, giving one entry per CDR3 protein. The sample holds hundreds of thousands of distinct CDR3 sequences, roughly 27% seen once. This clonotype has only a few counts. What it recognizes is unknown. This clonotype was obtained from a male donor with ankylosing spondylitis. The material sequenced was blood, either unsorted or a sorted T cell fraction (not recorded which).

In DNA form, the CDR3 reads TGTGCCAGCAGCTTAGATTTCGGTCAGCCCCAGCATTTT. Translation: CASSLDFGQPQHF. The chain couples TRBV7-2 to TRBJ1-5, with unresolved D. Per the germline V gene, CDR1 is SGHTA and CDR2 is FQGNSA. With 1 base removed from V and 6 bases from J, the gap between germline ends came to 7 bases. This CDR3 region has 13 residues.